This T cell receptor (beta chain) was identified during a study of blood T cell repertoires in COVID-19. The overall study: COVID-19 samples from acute and convalescent phases originated in the United States, Italy and Spain.

Original analysis: The authors estimated nucleated cell counts from reference gene primer amplification. This table comes from immunoSEQ multiplex PCR, and its TCRdb copy is limited to in-frame clones, with some not included. That table is the source of V, J and clone size, and D and trimming were worked out from the DNA. The repertoire holds 150,000 to 190,000 clones, with around 84% as singletons. Participants were aged about 18 to 100 years from 20 to 30 US areas. Material for sequencing was PBMCs or T cells enriched from blood (not recorded which). The sequence was obtained from a man aged 45-65 years who had recovered from COVID-19.

CDR3 region: CAISEGQGAKDTQYF. For the CDR3, the DNA is TGTGCCATCAGTGAGGGGCAGGGGGCCAAAGATACGCAGTATTTT. The chain uses TRBV10-3 and TRBJ2-3; TRBD1 agrees at 8 bases. The V segment lost 2 bases and the J segment 5 bases; nucleotides outside the gene matches: 6. The CDR3 is 15 residues long. Germline CDR1 reads ENHRY; CDR2 reads SYGVKD.